This T cell receptor (beta chain) was observed in a study of blood T cell repertoires in COVID-19. The V gene's germline CDR1 is SGDLS and CDR2 YYNGEE. J gave up 8 bases and V 7 bases, and 11 bases lay outside the gene matches. The CDR3 has 15 amino acids. Generated by immunoSEQ multiplex PCR, the TCRdb table keeps only in-frame clones and is missing some. The profile shows about half a million clones, 80% to 90% of them singletons. The sequenced sample was peripheral blood. The rearrangement uses TRBV9 and TRBJ2-1; 11 positions agree with TRBD1. The receptor was isolated from a human donor in a cohort sampled during active COVID-19. CDR3 in amino acids: CASGGPGQGEHEQFF. CDR3 DNA: TGTGCCAGCGGAGGGCCGGGACAGGGGGAGCATGAGCAGTTCTTC.